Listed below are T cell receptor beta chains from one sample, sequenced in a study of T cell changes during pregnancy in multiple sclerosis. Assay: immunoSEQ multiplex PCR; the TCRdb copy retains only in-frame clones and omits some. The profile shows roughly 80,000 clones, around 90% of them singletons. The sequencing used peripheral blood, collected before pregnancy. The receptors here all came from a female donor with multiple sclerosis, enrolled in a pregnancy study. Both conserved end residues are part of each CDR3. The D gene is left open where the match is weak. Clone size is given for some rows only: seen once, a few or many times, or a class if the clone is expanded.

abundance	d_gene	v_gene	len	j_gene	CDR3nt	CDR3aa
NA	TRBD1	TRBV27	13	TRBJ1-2	TGTGCCAGCAGTTTATCCAGGGGGAAGGGCTACACCTTC	CASSLSRGKGYTF
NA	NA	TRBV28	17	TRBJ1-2	TGTGCCAGCAGTTTCTTCCCCGCGTCGTGGGGGGAGAATGGCTACACCTTC	CASSFFPASWGENGYTF
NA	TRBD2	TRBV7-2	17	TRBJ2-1	TGTGCCAGCAGCCCAGCGGGGAAGGCTAGCGGAAACAATGAGCAGTTCTTC	CASSPAGKASGNNEQFF
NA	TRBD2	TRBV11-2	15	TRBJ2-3	TGTGCCAGCAGCTTAGTAGCGGGAGAGGCAGATACGCAGTATTTT	CASSLVAGEADTQYF
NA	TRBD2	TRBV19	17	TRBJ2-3	TGTGCCAGTAGTACGAGGGAGCAGGGAGGGGAAACAGATACGCAGTATTTT	CASSTREQGGETDTQYF
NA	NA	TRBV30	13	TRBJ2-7	TGTGCCTGGACTCCCCAAGACAGCTACGAGCAGTACTTC	CAWTPQDSYEQYF
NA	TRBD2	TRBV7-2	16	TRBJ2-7	TGTGCCAGCAGCTTAGATCCGGGACTAGCGGGTTACGAGCAGTACTTC	CASSLDPGLAGYEQYF
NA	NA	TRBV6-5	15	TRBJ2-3	TGTGCCAGCAGTTCTCCCCTGAAGAGGACAGATACGCAGTATTTT	CASSSPLKRTDTQYF
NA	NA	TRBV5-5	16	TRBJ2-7	TGTGCCAGCAACCTGGGGATCGTGGACAAATCCTACGAGCAGTACTTC	CASNLGIVDKSYEQYF
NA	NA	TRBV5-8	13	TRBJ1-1	TGTGCCAGCAGCTTGGCCTGGGGCTCTGAAGCTTTCTTT	CASSLAWGSEAFF
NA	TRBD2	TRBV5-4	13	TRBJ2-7	TGTGCCAGCAGCTTCGGGGGGGCCGGGGAGCAGTACTTC	CASSFGGAGEQYF
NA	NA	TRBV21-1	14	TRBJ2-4	TGTGCCAGCAGCTATACAGGAGCCAAAAACATTCAGTACTTC	CASSYTGAKNIQYF
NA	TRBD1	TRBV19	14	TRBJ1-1	TGTGCCAGTAGTCCTTGGACAGGGAACACTGAAGCTTTCTTT	CASSPWTGNTEAFF
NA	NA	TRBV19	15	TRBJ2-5	TGTGCCAGTAGTATAGGTAGCGGAGGCCAAGAGACCCAGTACTTC	CASSIGSGGQETQYF
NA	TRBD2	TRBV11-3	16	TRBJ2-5	TGTGCCAGCAGCTTGGGACTAGCGGGAGGTCGGGAGACCCAGTACTTC	CASSLGLAGGRETQYF
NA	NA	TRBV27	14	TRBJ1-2	TGTGCCAGCAGTTTGGGGAAAAAAAGCGGTGGCTACACCTTC	CASSLGKKSGGYTF
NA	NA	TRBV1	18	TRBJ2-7	TGCACCAGGCATAGAGGGACTAGCGGGAGAGGGGCCCCCTACGAGCAGTACTTC	CTRHRGTSGRGAPYEQYF
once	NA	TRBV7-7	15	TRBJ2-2	TGTGCTAGCAGCCACCGACAAGGGAACACCGGGGAGCTGTTTTTT	CASSHRQGNTGELFF
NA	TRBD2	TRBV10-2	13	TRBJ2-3	TGCGCCAGTTCTAGCGGGGGCACAGATACGCAGTATTTT	CASSSGGTDTQYF
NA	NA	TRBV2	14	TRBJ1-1	TGTGCCAGCAGTGTGCAGGGTGTGAGCACTGAAGCTTTCTTT	CASSVQGVSTEAFF
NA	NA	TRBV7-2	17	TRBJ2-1	TGTGCCAGCAGCTTAGGCTCCCCTGCGAGCTCCTACAATGAGCAGTTCTTC	CASSLGSPASSYNEQFF
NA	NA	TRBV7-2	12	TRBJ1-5	TGTGCCAGCAGCTTAGGGGCTCAGCCCCAGCATTTT	CASSLGAQPQHF
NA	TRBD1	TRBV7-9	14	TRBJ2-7	TGTGCCAGCAGCTTATCGGGACAGACCTACGAGCAGCACTTC	CASSLSGQTYEQHF
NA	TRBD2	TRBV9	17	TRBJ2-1	TGTGCCAGCAGCGTAGGTCGAGCGGGAGGGTTATGGAATGAGCAGTTCTTC	CASSVGRAGGLWNEQFF
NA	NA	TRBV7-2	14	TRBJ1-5	TGTGCCAGCAGCTTAGGAGGCTGGAATCAGCCCCAGCATTTT	CASSLGGWNQPQHF
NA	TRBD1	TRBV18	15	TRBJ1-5	TGTGCCAGCTCTCCCTCACAGGGGGGCAATCAGCCCCAGCATTTT	CASSPSQGGNQPQHF
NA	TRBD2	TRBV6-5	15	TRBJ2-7	TGTGCCAGCAGTGCACTAGCGGGAGGTTTGTACGAGCAGTACTTC	CASSALAGGLYEQYF
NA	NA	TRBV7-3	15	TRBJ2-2	TGTGCCAGCAGCTTAATTGGCGGGATCACCGGGGAGCTGTTTTTT	CASSLIGGITGELFF
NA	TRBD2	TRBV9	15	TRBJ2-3	TGTGCCAGCAGCGTAGGGGCGGGAGCGGGAGATACGCAGTATTTT	CASSVGAGAGDTQYF
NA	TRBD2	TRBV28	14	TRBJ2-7	TGTGCCAGCAGGAACAGCGGGATTCTCTACGAGCAGTACTTC	CASRNSGILYEQYF
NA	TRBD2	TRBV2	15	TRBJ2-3	TGTGCCAGCCTGACTAGCGGGAGGGTAACAGATACGCAGTATTTT	CASLTSGRVTDTQYF
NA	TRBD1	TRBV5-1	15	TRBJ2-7	TGCGCCAGCAGCCGGCTGGGGACAGGGGGCTACGAGCAGTACTTC	CASSRLGTGGYEQYF
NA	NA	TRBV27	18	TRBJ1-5	TGTGCCAGCAGTTTATATCCCAATGGGCAGGAGGGGTATCAGCCCCAGCATTTT	CASSLYPNGQEGYQPQHF
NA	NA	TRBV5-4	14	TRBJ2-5	TGTGCCAGCAGCACTGGACTGAGGGGGGAGACCCAGTACTTC	CASSTGLRGETQYF